The 10 T cell receptor beta chains below come from one sample, sequenced in a study of cytomegalovirus exposure and HLA in healthy donors (dated 2017 in TCRdb). Receptor libraries were prepared by the immunoSEQ multiplex PCR assay. For the multiplex PCR, a mixture combining 60 forward primers for TCR Vbeta segments and 13 reverse primers for TCR Jbeta segments was used. This is the immuneACCESS table as TCRdb keeps it, with only in-frame sequences that have V and J called. A part of the clones is gone; compared with another copy, unresolved V genes explain less than half, and the rest is unexplained. The table for this sample lists over 100,000 clones; around three quarters of them were counted only once. Together, the top ten hold 2.7% of the sample. The sequenced material came from PBMCs. These receptors were obtained from a female donor in good health and CMV-seronegative.

This clone was recorded only once. The chain carries TRBV7-2 and TRBJ1-2, with D tentatively TRBD1 (6 bases). CDR3 length equals 15 residues. Trimming left V 5 bases short and J 5 bases short, with 18 bases between. Per germline, CDR1 SGHTA and CDR2 FQGNSA. CDR3 region: CASSPTGGEGYGYTF. The CDR3 DNA sequence: TGTGCCAGCAGCCCAACGGGGGGCGAGGGTTATGGCTACACCTTC.

J is TRBJ2-2 and V is TRBV7-9; D is unclear. Per germline, CDR1 SEHNR and CDR2 FQNEAQ (reference sequence). V was trimmed by 5 bases and J by 10 bases, leaving 11 bases between them. This CDR3 has 12 residues. CDR3 DNA sequence: TGTGCCAGCAGCCCCCAGGTAGAGGAGCTGTTTTTT. Translation gives CASSPQVEELFF.

The chain joins TRBV7-2 to TRBJ1-1; 7 bases agree with TRBD1. The CDR3 extends over 13 amino acids. Germline CDR1 is SGHTA and CDR2 is FQGNSA. V lost 1 base and J lost 6; bases outside the gene matches: 2. The CDR3 DNA follows: TGTGCCAGCAGCTTAGACAGGGGAGCTGAAGCTTTCTTT. It encodes CASSLDRGAEAFF.

The chain combines TRBV4-3 with TRBJ1-2; TRBD1 agrees at 8 bases. CDR1 is LGHNA and CDR2 is YSLEER in the germline V gene. The V segment lost 1 base and the J segment 3 bases; nucleotides outside the gene matches: 1. The CDR3 contains 14 residues. In nucleotides, the CDR3 is TGCGCCAGCAGCCAAGGGACAGGGTACTATGGCTACACCTTC. Protein: CASSQGTGYYGYTF.

About this clone itself: The same CDR3 also results from other DNA sequences found in this sample. The chain carries TRBV5-1 and TRBJ2-5; 8 nucleotides agree with TRBD2. V trimming: 0 bases; J trimming: 2 bases; junction bases outside the gene matches: 0. CDR1 and CDR2 from the germline V gene are SGHRS and YFSETQ. The CDR3 is 14 amino acids. CDR3 region: CASSLAGGQETQYF. In DNA, the CDR3 is TGCGCCAGCAGCTTGGCGGGGGGGCAAGAGACCCAGTACTTC.

This CDR3 reads CSVGGRMNTEAFF. The CDR3 DNA follows: TGCAGCGTCGGGGGACGGATGAACACTGAAGCTTTCTTT. The chain uses TRBV29-1 and TRBJ1-1; tentatively, D is TRBD1 (5 bases). V dropped 6 bases and J dropped 0 bases, with 11 bases sitting between them. The length of the CDR3 is 13 residues. CDR1 is SQVTM and CDR2 is ANQGSEA in the germline V gene. The full variable domain, in which reference TRBV29-1 and TRBJ1-1 provide the parts outside the CDR3, is SAVISQKPSRDICQRGTSLTIQCQVDSQVTMMFWYRQQPGQSLTLIATANQGSEATYESGFVIDKFPISRPNLTFSTLTVSNMSPEDSSIYLCSVGGRMNTEAFFGQGTRLTVV.

This clone was picked up a small number of times. V and J are TRBV10-1 and TRBJ1-1; TRBD1 agrees at 7 bases. V shed 3 bases, J shed 0 bases, and the junction held 7 bases outside the gene matches. The CDR3 length is 16 residues. The germline V gene has CDR1 WNHNN and CDR2 SYGVQD (reference sequence). DNA for the CDR3: TGCGCCAGCAGTGATTCATCCGACAGGGTGAACACTGAAGCTTTCTTT. Amino acid sequence: CASSDSSDRVNTEAFF.

The chain is built from TRBV5-4 and TRBJ1-1, with D unresolved. CDR1 is SGHNT, CDR2 YYREEE, per germline (reference sequence). V shed 7 bases and J shed 4 bases, with 11 bases lying between them. CDR3 length: 12 residues. The CDR3 spells CASHDRGTEAFF. The CDR3 DNA is TGTGCCAGCCACGACCGGGGCACTGAAGCTTTCTTT.

This sequence joins TRBV6-5 and TRBJ1-2; D remains unclear. The CDR3 is 16 residues long. From germline, CDR1 is MNHEY and CDR2 SVGAGI. V was trimmed by 3 bases and J by 3 bases, leaving 17 bases between them. The CDR3 region is CASSYQSARGYYGYTF. The CDR3 DNA is TGTGCCAGCAGTTATCAGTCCGCCCGGGGATACTATGGCTACACCTTC.

This clone was detected only a few times. The J gene is TRBJ2-7, the V gene TRBV4-1; maybe TRBD2 (5 bases). V was pared by 4 bases and J by 5 bases, with 12 bases between. This CDR3 spans 13 amino acids. Germline CDR1 MGHRA, CDR2 YSYEKL. The CDR3 region is CASSLVWGDEQYF. Written as DNA, the CDR3 is TGCGCCAGCAGCCTTGTGTGGGGAGACGAGCAGTACTTC.